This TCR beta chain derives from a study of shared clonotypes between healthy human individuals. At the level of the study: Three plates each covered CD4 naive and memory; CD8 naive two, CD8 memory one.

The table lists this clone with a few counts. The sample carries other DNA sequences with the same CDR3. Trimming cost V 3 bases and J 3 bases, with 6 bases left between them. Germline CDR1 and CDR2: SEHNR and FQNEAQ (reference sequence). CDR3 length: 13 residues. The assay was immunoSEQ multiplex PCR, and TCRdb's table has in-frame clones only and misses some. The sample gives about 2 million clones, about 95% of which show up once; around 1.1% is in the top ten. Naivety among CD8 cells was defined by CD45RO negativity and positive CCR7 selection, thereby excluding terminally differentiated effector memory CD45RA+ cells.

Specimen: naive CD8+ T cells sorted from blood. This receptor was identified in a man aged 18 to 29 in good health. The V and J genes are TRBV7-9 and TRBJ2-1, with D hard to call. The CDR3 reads CASSLDGYNEQFF. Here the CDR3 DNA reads TGTGCCAGCAGCTTGGACGGCTACAATGAGCAGTTCTTC.